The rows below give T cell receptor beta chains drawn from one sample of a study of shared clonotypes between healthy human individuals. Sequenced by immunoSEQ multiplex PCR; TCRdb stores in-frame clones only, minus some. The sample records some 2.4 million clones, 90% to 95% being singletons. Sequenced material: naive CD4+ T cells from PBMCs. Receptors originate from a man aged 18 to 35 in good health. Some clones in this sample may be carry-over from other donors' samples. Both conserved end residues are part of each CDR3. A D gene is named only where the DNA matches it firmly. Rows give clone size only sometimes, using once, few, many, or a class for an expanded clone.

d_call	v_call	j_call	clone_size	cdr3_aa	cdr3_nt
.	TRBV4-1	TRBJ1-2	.	CASSQLLGVGYTF	TGCGCCAGCAGCCAGCTCCTGGGGGTTGGCTACACCTTC
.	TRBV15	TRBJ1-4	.	CATSRDKGYDEKLFF	TGTGCCACCAGCAGAGATAAGGGGTACGATGAAAAACTGTTTTTT
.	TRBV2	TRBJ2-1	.	CASSGNIPDEQFF	TGTGCCAGCAGTGGTAACATCCCGGATGAGCAGTTCTTC
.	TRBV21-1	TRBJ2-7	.	CASSKAGQEQYF	TGTGCCAGCAGCAAAGCCGGGCAGGAGCAGTACTTC
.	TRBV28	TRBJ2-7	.	CASRTRTRGSHEQYF	TGTGCCAGCAGAACCCGAACCAGGGGATCCCACGAGCAGTACTTC
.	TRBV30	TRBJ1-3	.	CAWSATRGGNTIYF	TGTGCCTGGAGTGCCACCCGGGGGGGAAACACCATATATTTT
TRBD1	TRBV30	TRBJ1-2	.	CAWSSGQNYGYTF	TGTGCCTGGAGTTCGGGACAGAACTATGGCTACACCTTC
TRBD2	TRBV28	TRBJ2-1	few	CASSLAGGPNEQFF	TGTGCCAGCAGTCTAGCGGGAGGGCCAAATGAGCAGTTCTTC
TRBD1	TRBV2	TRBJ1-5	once	CASSPWTGSGQPQHF	TGTGCCAGCAGTCCCTGGACAGGGTCCGGGCAGCCCCAGCATTTT
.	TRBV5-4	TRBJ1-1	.	CASAVGGGTEAFF	TGTGCCAGCGCCGTGGGGGGTGGCACTGAAGCTTTCTTT
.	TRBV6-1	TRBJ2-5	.	CASSPQETQYF	TGTGCCAGCAGTCCTCAGGAGACCCAGTACTTC
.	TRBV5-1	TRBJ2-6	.	CASSDNPGANVLTF	TGCGCCAGCAGCGACAATCCTGGGGCCAACGTCCTGACTTTC
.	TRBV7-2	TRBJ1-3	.	CASSLFYSSGNTIYF	TGTGCCAGCAGCTTATTCTACTCCTCTGGAAACACCATATATTTT
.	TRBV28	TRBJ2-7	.	CASSAGWGYEQYF	TGTGCCAGCAGTGCGGGGTGGGGCTACGAGCAGTACTTC
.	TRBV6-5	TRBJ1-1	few	CASSYGGNTEAFF	TGTGCCAGCAGTTACGGGGGAAACACTGAAGCTTTCTTT
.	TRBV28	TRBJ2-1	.	CASNFQGGPYNEQFF	TGTGCCAGCAACTTTCAGGGGGGACCCTACAATGAGCAGTTCTTC
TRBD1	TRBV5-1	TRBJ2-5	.	CASSSNRGMEYF	TGCGCCAGCAGCTCGAACAGGGGGATGGAGTACTTC
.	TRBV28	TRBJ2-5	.	CASSFYTLQETQYF	TGTGCCAGCAGTTTTTATACCCTCCAAGAGACCCAGTACTTC
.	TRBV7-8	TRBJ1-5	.	CASSLEVRYQPQHF	TGTGCCAGCAGCTTAGAAGTCAGATACCAGCCCCAGCATTTT
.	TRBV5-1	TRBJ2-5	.	CASSWPNTTGEGETQYF	TGCGCCAGCAGCTGGCCCAATACGACAGGGGAGGGAGAGACCCAGTACTTC
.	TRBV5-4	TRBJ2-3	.	CASSVSTDTQYF	TGTGCCAGCAGCGTGAGCACAGATACGCAGTATTTT
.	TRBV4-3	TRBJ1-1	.	CASSRGRDTEAFF	TGCGCCAGCAGCCGGGGGAGGGACACTGAAGCTTTCTTT
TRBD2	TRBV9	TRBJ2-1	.	CASSVGRLAGTNNEQFF	TGTGCCAGCAGCGTAGGTCGCCTAGCGGGGACAAACAATGAGCAGTTCTTC
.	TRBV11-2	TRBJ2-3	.	CASSLAGGSTDTQYF	TGTGCCAGCAGCTTAGCAGGCGGCAGCACAGATACGCAGTATTTT
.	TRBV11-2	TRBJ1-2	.	CASSFGGGDGYTF	TGTGCCAGCAGTTTCGGGGGAGGGGATGGCTACACCTTC
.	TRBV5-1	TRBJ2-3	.	CASSLGTATDTQYF	TGCGCCAGCAGCTTGGGGACAGCCACAGATACGCAGTATTTT
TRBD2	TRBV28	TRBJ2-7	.	CATTGTSGGLYEQYF	TGTGCCACCACGGGAACTAGCGGGGGACTCTACGAGCAGTACTTC
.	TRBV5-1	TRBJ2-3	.	CASSPERDTQYF	TGCGCCAGCAGCCCCGAGCGTGATACGCAGTATTTT
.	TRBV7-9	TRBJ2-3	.	CASSLFKQGGDTQYF	TGTGCCAGCAGCTTATTCAAGCAGGGGGGAGATACGCAGTATTTT
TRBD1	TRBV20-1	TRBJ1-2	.	CSARRQGSYTF	TGCAGTGCTAGACGACAGGGAAGCTACACCTTC
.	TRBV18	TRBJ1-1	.	CASSPVQGGEAFF	TGTGCCAGCTCACCAGTGCAGGGTGGTGAAGCTTTCTTT
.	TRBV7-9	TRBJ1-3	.	CASSFRDNSGNTIYF	TGTGCCAGCAGCTTCCGGGACAACTCTGGAAACACCATATATTTT
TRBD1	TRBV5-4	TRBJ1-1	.	CASSLNRGSTEAFF	TGTGCCAGCAGCTTAAACAGGGGGAGCACTGAAGCTTTCTTT
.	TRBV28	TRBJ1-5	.	CASSLVGVGNQPQHF	TGTGCCAGCAGTTTAGTAGGGGTGGGCAATCAGCCCCAGCATTTT
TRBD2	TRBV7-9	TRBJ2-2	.	CASIGTSANTGELFF	TGTGCCAGCATCGGGACTAGCGCCAACACCGGGGAGCTGTTTTTT
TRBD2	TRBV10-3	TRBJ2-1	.	CAIRFNLGTSGNNEQFF	TGTGCCATCAGATTTAATCTGGGGACTAGCGGGAACAATGAGCAGTTCTTC
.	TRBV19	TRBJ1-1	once	CASSIGQANTEAFF	TGTGCCAGTAGTATAGGACAGGCAAACACTGAAGCTTTCTTT
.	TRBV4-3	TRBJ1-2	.	CASSQDRAGGYTF	TGCGCCAGCAGCCAAGACCGGGCAGGAGGCTACACCTTC
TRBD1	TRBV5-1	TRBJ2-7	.	CASSPGQGLSYEQYF	TGCGCCAGCAGCCCCGGACAGGGGCTCTCCTACGAGCAGTACTTC
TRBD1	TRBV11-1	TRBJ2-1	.	CASSSDRASEQFF	TGTGCCAGCAGCTCGGACAGGGCCAGTGAGCAGTTCTTC
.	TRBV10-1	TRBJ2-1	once	CASSFGGRVHEQFF	TGCGCCAGCAGTTTCGGGGGCAGGGTACATGAGCAGTTCTTC
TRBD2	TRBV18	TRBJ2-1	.	CASSPILAGVKMSFF	TGTGCCAGCTCACCGATTCTAGCGGGAGTGAAGATGTCGTTCTTC
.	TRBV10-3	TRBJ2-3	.	CAISDGRLSTDTQYF	TGTGCCATCAGTGACGGCCGATTGAGCACAGATACGCAGTATTTT
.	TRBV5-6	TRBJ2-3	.	CASSLAVGGLTDTQYF	TGTGCCAGCAGCTTGGCGGTCGGGGGACTTACAGATACGCAGTATTTT
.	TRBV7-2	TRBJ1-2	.	CASSGRQGNYGYTF	TGTGCCAGCAGCGGTCGGCAGGGTAACTATGGCTACACCTTC
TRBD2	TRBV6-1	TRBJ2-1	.	CASSEAAAGGWNEQFF	TGTGCCAGCAGTGAAGCTGCGGCGGGAGGTTGGAATGAGCAGTTCTTC
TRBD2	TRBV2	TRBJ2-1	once	CATGEGLAGGSYNEQFF	TGTGCCACCGGGGAGGGACTAGCGGGAGGTTCCTACAATGAGCAGTTCTTC
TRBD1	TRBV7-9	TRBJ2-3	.	CASSPGQGANRRTDTQYF	TGTGCCAGCAGCCCGGGGCAGGGGGCTAATCGACGCACAGATACGCAGTATTTT
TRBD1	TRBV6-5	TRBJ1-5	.	CASSYSTGGNQPQHF	TGTGCCAGCAGTTACTCAACAGGGGGCAATCAGCCCCAGCATTTT
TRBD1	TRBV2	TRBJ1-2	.	CASTLWTGGNYGYTF	TGTGCCAGCACCCTCTGGACAGGTGGAAACTATGGCTACACCTTC